A single sample gave rise to the 21 T cell receptor beta chains below, sequenced in a study of cytomegalovirus exposure and HLA in healthy donors. PCR involved 60 Vbeta and 13 Jbeta primers. Clones were read by immunoSEQ multiplex PCR, and TCRdb kept only the in-frame ones, dropping some. The sample has under 110,000 clones; approximately 76% are singletons. Material: PBMCs. These receptors were taken from a middle-aged man in good health and CMV-seronegative.

V is TRBV19 and J is TRBJ1-5, with TRBD1 identical over 8 bases. Germline CDR1 and CDR2: LNHDA and SQIVND (reference sequence). This CDR3 has 17 residues. Trimming removed 5 bases from V and 1 base from J; junction bases left unmatched: 10. Here the CDR3 DNA reads TGTGCCAGTAGTGGCACTCAGGGGGCGCGGAGCAATCAGCCCCAGCATTTT. Translation: CASSGTQGARSNQPQHF.

This clone has a handful of counts. The V call is TRBV4-2, the J call TRBJ1-1; D might be TRBD1 (5 bases). The V end lost 0 bases, the J end lost 5 bases, and 16 bases lay between the germline ends. The CDR3 contains 16 residues. Germline-derived CDR1 and CDR2 are LGHNA and YNFKEQ. The CDR3 nucleotides read TGTGCCAGCAGCCAAGATGGGGCAGGGCGCCTAACTGAAGCTTTCTTT. Its translation is CASSQDGAGRLTEAFF.

The chain combines TRBV30 with TRBJ1-5; D remains unclear. Germline V gives CDR1 GTSNPN, CDR2 SVGIG (reference sequence). CDR3 size: 13 residues. V lost 0 bases and J 4 bases, leaving 7 bases between the germline ends. The CDR3 DNA reads as TGTGCCTGGAGTGTACTAGGAAATCAGCCCCAGCATTTT. Translation: CAWSVLGNQPQHF.

The chain is built from TRBV5-6 and TRBJ2-7; 9 bases are a match to TRBD1. This CDR3 spans 15 amino acids. V shed 2 bases, J shed 3 bases, and the junction held 6 bases outside the gene matches. Germline V gene data show CDR1 as SGHDT and CDR2 as YYEEEE. In DNA form, the CDR3 reads TGTGCCAGCAGCTTACCACCGGGACAGGGCTACGAGCAGTACTTC. This translates into CASSLPPGQGYEQYF.

This clone was seen a few times. The chain employs TRBV9 and TRBJ1-1; D is unresolved. Trimming left V 3 bases short and J 0 bases short, with 6 bases between. Germline CDR1 is SGDLS and CDR2 is YYNGEE. This CDR3 has 13 residues. CDR3 sequence reads: CASSAHLNTEAFF. In DNA, the CDR3 is TGTGCCAGCAGCGCACATTTGAACACTGAAGCTTTCTTT. The full variable domain, with the rest looked up from reference TRBV9 and TRBJ1-1, is DSGVTQTPKHLITATGQRVTLRCSPRSGDLSVYWYQQSLDQGLQFLIQYYNGEERAKGNILERFSAQQFPDLHSELNLSSLELGDSALYFCASSAHLNTEAFFGQGTRLTVV.

The chain carries TRBV9 and TRBJ2-7, with D perhaps TRBD1 (6 bases). V was cut by 3 bases and J by 5 bases, with 12 bases left in between. The CDR3 totals 13 residues. The germline V gene has CDR1 SGDLS and CDR2 YYNGEE. Here the CDR3 DNA reads TGTGCCAGCAGCGAGGGGACATTCAACGAGCAGTACTTC. Its protein product is CASSEGTFNEQYF. Full variable domain (rest looked up from reference TRBV9 and TRBJ2-7): DSGVTQTPKHLITATGQRVTLRCSPRSGDLSVYWYQQSLDQGLQFLIQYYNGEERAKGNILERFSAQQFPDLHSELNLSSLELGDSALYFCASSEGTFNEQYFGPGTRLTVT.

This rearrangement joins TRBV5-8 to TRBJ1-5; D call uncertain. This CDR3 is 14 amino acids long. The V and J ends lost 0 bases and 7 bases respectively, with 11 bases between them. From germline, CDR1 is SGHTS and CDR2 YDEGEE. CDR3 coding DNA: TGTGCCAGCAGCTTGGTGTCGGGTAGCCAGCCCCAGCATTTT. Amino acid sequence: CASSLVSGSQPQHF.

The chain combines TRBV7-8 with TRBJ2-2; TRBD2 agrees at 8 bases. Germline trimming cut 3 bases from V and 7 bases from J; bases unmatched to any gene: 7. Germline V lookup: CDR1 SGHVS, CDR2 FQNEAQ. The CDR3 extends over 15 amino acids. CDR3 sequence (DNA): TGTGCCAGCAGCTTTGTCGGGGGGGCTGGCGGGGAGCTGTTTTTT. The encoded protein is CASSFVGGAGGELFF. Full variable domain (missing parts from reference TRBV7-8 and TRBJ2-2): GAGVSQSPRYKVAKRGQDVALRCDPISGHVSLFWYQQALGQGPEFLTYFQNEAQLDKSGLPSDRFFAERPEGSVSTLKIQRTQQEDSAVYLCASSFVGGAGGELFFGEGSRLTVL.

The gene calls are TRBV30 and TRBJ1-5; 11 nucleotides align to TRBD1. This CDR3 spans 14 amino acids. Germline CDR1 is GTSNPN and CDR2 is SVGIG (reference sequence). V was pared by 2 bases and J by 7 bases, with 4 bases of the junction left unmatched. CDR3 loop: CAWSRTGGTQPQHF. In DNA form, the CDR3 reads TGTGCCTGGAGTCGGACAGGGGGCACCCAGCCCCAGCATTTT.

The chain couples TRBV30 to TRBJ1-1, with unresolved D. The CDR3 sequence is 13 residues long. With 6 bases removed from V and 1 base from J, the gap between germline ends came to 12 bases. Germline CDR1 is GTSNPN and CDR2 is SVGIG (reference sequence). The CDR3 DNA sequence: TGTGCCTGCGACATAGACCCGAACACTGAAGCTTTCTTT. Protein sequence: CACDIDPNTEAFF.

V gene TRBV9 combines with J gene TRBJ1-3; D not certain. This CDR3 has 15 amino acids. Germline loops: CDR1 SGDLS, CDR2 YYNGEE. The germline V and J ends were trimmed by 3 bases and 4 bases, with 14 bases remaining between them. The CDR3 DNA follows: TGTGCCAGCAGCGCAACGGACGGAGGGGGAAACACCATATATTTT. Amino acid sequence: CASSATDGGGNTIYF.

This chain links TRBV11-1 with TRBJ1-4; TRBD1 might be the D (5 bases). Trimming pared 3 bases from V and 0 bases from J, leaving 5 bases between. Germline V gene data show CDR1 as SGHAT and CDR2 as FQDESV (reference sequence). The CDR3 runs 14 residues. CDR3 residues: CASSFRATNEKLFF. Written as DNA, the CDR3 is TGTGCCAGCAGCTTCAGGGCAACTAATGAAAAACTGTTTTTT. Using reference TRBV11-1 and TRBJ1-4 for the parts outside the CDR3, the full variable domain is EAEVAQSPRYKITEKSQAVAFWCDPISGHATLYWYRQILGQGPELLVQFQDESVVDDSQLPKDRFSAERLKGVDSTLKIQPAELGDSAMYLCASSFRATNEKLFFGSGTQLSVL.

This clone was recorded a few times. The rearrangement joins TRBV18 to TRBJ2-2; D possibly corresponds to TRBD2 (6 bases). Trimming took 3 bases from V and 8 from J, leaving 13 bases between them. From germline, CDR1 is KGHSH and CDR2 LQKENI. The CDR3 extends over 14 amino acids. The CDR3 DNA follows: TGTGCCAGCTCACCGGACGGGGGAAGAGGGGAGCTGTTTTTT. It specifies CASSPDGGRGELFF.

The gene calls are TRBV7-9 and TRBJ1-1; a possible D gene is TRBD1 (6 bases). V was trimmed by 10 bases and J by 8 bases, leaving 14 bases between them. Germline V lookup: CDR1 SEHNR, CDR2 FQNEAQ (reference sequence). The CDR3 loop spans 11 amino acids. The CDR3 DNA follows: TGTGCCACCGGACACAGGGAGGAAGCTTTCTTT. Translated, it gives CATGHREEAFF. The entire variable domain, with the rest obtained from reference TRBV7-9 and TRBJ1-1, is as follows: DTGVSQNPRHKITKRGQNVTFRCDPISEHNRLYWYRQTLGQGPEFLTYFQNEAQLEKSRLLSDRFSAERPKGSFSTLEIQRTEQGDSAMYLCATGHREEAFFGQGTRLTVV.

The chain combines TRBV5-1 with TRBJ1-2; no clear D. This CDR3 is 13 amino acids long. Trimming took off 3 bases at V and 5 bases at J, with 11 bases between the two ends. Germline-derived CDR1 and CDR2 are SGHRS and YFSETQ. CDR3 bases: TGCGCCAGCAGCTGGCAGTCCCCGTATGGCTACACCTTC. Its translation is CASSWQSPYGYTF.

This rearrangement joins TRBV18 to TRBJ2-1, with D perhaps TRBD1 (6 bases). CDR1 and CDR2 (germline): KGHSH, LQKENI. The CDR3 loop spans 16 amino acids. V lost 6 bases to trimming and J lost 3 bases, with 18 bases between them. CDR3 protein: CASSPMGGGGYNEQFF. CDR3 in DNA: TGTGCCAGCTCGCCCATGGGTGGGGGCGGCTACAATGAGCAGTTCTTC.

This clone was seen once. Other DNA sequences in this specimen translate into the identical CDR3. The V call is TRBV28, the J call TRBJ1-1; possible D gene TRBD1, 5 bases. CDR3 length: 13 amino acids. Trimming left V 6 bases short and J 3 bases short, with 11 bases between. Germline CDR1 and CDR2: MDHEN and SYDVKM. The CDR3 region is CASSPSTDTEAFF. CDR3 bases: TGTGCCAGCAGCCCGTCGACAGACACTGAAGCTTTCTTT. The whole variable domain, filled in from reference TRBV28 and TRBJ1-1, reads DVKVTQSSRYLVKRTGEKVFLECVQDMDHENMFWYRQDPGLGLRLIYFSYDVKMKEKGDIPEGYSVSREKKERFSLILESASTNQTSMYLCASSPSTDTEAFFGQGTRLTVV.

Notes on this clone: At one end the junction does not follow the germline gene, possibly because of a read error. CDR3 protein: CASRLAVPNYGYTF. CDR3 in DNA: TGCGCCAGCCGCTTGGCAGTCCCTAACTATGGCTACACCTTC. V is TRBV5-1 and J is TRBJ1-2; D is ambiguous. Per the germline V gene, CDR1 is SGHRS and CDR2 is YFSETQ. CDR3 size: 14 residues.

This chain uses TRBV6-1 with TRBJ2-6; 9 nucleotides line up with TRBD1. Per germline, CDR1 MNHNS and CDR2 SASEGT. Unmatched junction bases numbered 4, after V lost 1 base and J lost 0 bases. CDR3 length: 18 amino acids. The CDR3 coding sequence is TGTGCCAGCAGTGAAGGGGGACAGGGCCCCTCTGGGGCCAACGTCCTGACTTTC. Its protein is CASSEGGQGPSGANVLTF.

The chain employs TRBV6-5 and TRBJ1-2, with 7 bases aligning to TRBD1. Germline values: CDR1 MNHEY, CDR2 SVGAGI. The CDR3 is made up of 14 amino acids. After removal of 5 bases from V and 4 bases from J, the junction contained 7 bases not matched to a gene. CDR3 amino acids: CASSRQGGPYGYTF. CDR3 in DNA: TGTGCCAGCAGTAGACAGGGAGGCCCCTATGGCTACACCTTC.

This chain joins TRBV11-2 and TRBJ1-1; D is uncertain. The V and J ends lost 1 base and 4 bases respectively, with 13 bases between them. The CDR3 is 15 amino acids. Germline V lookup: CDR1 SGHAT, CDR2 FQNNGV. In DNA form, the CDR3 reads TGTGCCAGCAGCTTAGCTCTGGGAGATTCCACTGAAGCTTTCTTT. As protein: CASSLALGDSTEAFF.